The T cell receptor (beta chain) under discussion was sequenced for a study of T-cell memory formation after mild COVID-19. Whole-study context: Clustering of TCRs was largely donor specific.

A single record per CDR3 protein comes from TCRdb applying MiXCR to the 5' RACE reads. The sample lists 98,000 or so distinct CDR3 sequences; 15% to 20% were seen once. Findings of the study overall: While clones contracting from day 15 to 85 were balanced between CD4 and CD8, later expanders leaned CD4+.

Trimming stripped 7 bases from V and 6 bases from J, with 15 bases between. The CDR3 totals 14 residues. This clonotype showed up many times. Its antigen is unidentified. This clonotype was obtained from a man between 18 and 35 years old who had mild COVID-19 (a few samples of this study predate the infection). Cell type and time point are not known. The sequencing input was PBMCs or a T cell subset sorted from them (not recorded which). The chain links TRBV12-3 or TRBV12-4 to TRBJ2-2, with D perhaps TRBD2 (6 bases). Here the CDR3 DNA reads TGTGCCAGCACCCCGAGCAGGAGGGCCGGGGAGCTGTTTTTT. It codes for CASTPSRRAGELFF.